This T cell receptor beta chain was captured in a study of T cells in Graves' hyperthyroidism and ophthalmopathy (dated by TCRdb to between 2019 and 2020). The study in broad terms: Peripheral blood was collected at initial diagnosis, before any treatment. A discovery cohort of approximately 100 patients, 43 with Graves' ophthalmopathy and approximately 60 with stable Graves' hyperthyroidism, was used to find distinguishing TCR V-J signatures. For training and testing, the 80 to 100 patients in the discovery cohort were randomly divided in a 7:3 ratio. Whether ophthalmopathy could be predicted prospectively was tested in an independent validation cohort made up of roughly 19 hyperthyroidism patients plus 17 patients who later progressed to ophthalmopathy. Thyroid tissue and blood T-cell repertoires from over 5 Graves' hyperthyroidism patients were also compared in the study. After blood sampling, hyperthyroidism patients were treated with methimazole at a starting dose of 30 mg daily, and ophthalmopathy patients were treated with high-dose intravenous methylprednisolone. The paper reports TCR Vbeta CDR3 sequencing of fewer than 150 peripheral blood samples: 40 or so ophthalmopathy, under 80 hyperthyroidism and some 17 progressor patients. The research as a whole found: Most expanded thyroid clonotypes (frequency above 0.001) were also detected in blood, suggesting blood repertoires may reflect thyroid immune responses. In validation, progression to ophthalmopathy was predicted by the model with about 70% sensitivity and roughly 72% specificity, a median of 6.5 months before onset. No statistical method was used to fix the sample size in advance, and group allocation was not hidden from the investigators. A 13 V-J signature model separated ophthalmopathy from stable hyperthyroidism, with approximately 86% sensitivity and roughly 84% specificity in cross-validation and 80%/75% in testing.

Stable Graves' hyperthyroidism was defined as no progression to ophthalmopathy during 18 months of follow-up. Hyperthyroidism patients were newly diagnosed, had a disease duration of under 2 months, and were aged 18 to 65 years. Any patient with an uncontrolled infection, another autoimmune disease, pregnancy or lactation was excluded. Clinical symptoms, serum thyroxine and TRAb, thyroid ultrasound, and orbital computed tomography formed the basis for the diagnoses. Ficoll-Paque density gradient centrifugation was used to isolate PBMCs from around 10 ml of fresh peripheral blood. Trizol reagent was used to extract total RNA, and RNA quality was then checked on an Agilent 2100 Bioanalyzer. The CDR1 and CDR2 encoded by the germline V gene (reference sequence) are SEHNR and FQNEAQ. The CDR3 spans 16 residues, from the cysteine through the phenylalanine. Only the CDR3 part of the read is kept: 48 bases, read in frame from the first base. Here V drops 1 base and J drops 5 bases, and the junction holds 9 bases not matched to any gene.

Amplification of TCR beta CDR3 regions was carried out from RNA transcripts. The TCR CDR3 was subjected to a first round of RT-PCR using the HTBI primer set and the Qiagen OneStep RT-PCR kit. Libraries were constructed in a second round of multiplex PCR, after which size selection and purification were performed. Libraries were sequenced paired-end with 100 bp reads on an Illumina HiSeq2000. The study's own analysis went as follows. SOAPnuke was used to process the raw data, throwing out any read that contained adapters or uncalled bases, had a mean Phred below 15, or lacked an exact constant-primer or identifier match. COPE v1.2.5 was used to merge the high-quality paired reads, and each unique nucleotide sequence was defined as a clonotype. MiTCR v1.1 was used to align the clonotypes against IMGT TRBV, TRBD and TRBJ reference segments. Only V-J combinations with frequency above 0.0001, covering about 99% of repertoires, were analysed. The TCS score was defined as F50 (clonal expansion) divided by E x V (chaos), with BLOSUM62-based TCRdist calculated between CDR3 peptides within each V-J. Welch's t-statistics and random forest reduced around 510 V-J features to 13, which were used in a naive Bayes classifier (R e1071). TCRdb reran the public reads through fastp at Q25 and MiXCR, keeping productive beta chains. Each CDR3 protein appears once, grouped with its most common genes and DNA. The V and J calls and clone size come from TCRdb's table, not from the authors' own analysis. This sample gives about 570,000 distinct CDR3 sequences in total; approximately 15% of them show up just once. Jointly, the top ten make up 14% of the sample.

Note on this clonotype: The specificity of this receptor is unknown. Qualities for individual bases were not recorded, and no much larger clone is one base off.

The sequencing sample was made of blood. This receptor chain uses TRBV7-9 and TRBJ2-5; the junction holds 8 bases that match TRBD1. The receptor comes from a woman between 40 and 55 years old with Graves' hyperthyroidism. The CDR3 protein sequence reads: CASSLGITGGGETQYF. The nucleotide sequence is given as TGTGCCAGCAGCTTAGGGATAACAGGGGGAGGTGAGACCCAGTACTTC.